This TCR beta chain was captured in a study of shared clonotypes between healthy human individuals. Whole-study findings and limits: A reduction in generation probabilities was seen for non-shared clonotypes relative to those shared by all four donors. The sharing of roughly 5% of naive CD4 clonotypes was seen across several donors. Limited genetic and exposure-history diversity came from having few donors.

The method was immunoSEQ multiplex PCR; TCRdb's version includes in-frame clones alone and lacks a portion of them. The sample has around 1.1 million clones, about four fifths seen once. As regards this clone: The antigen is not known.

The CDR3 loop spans 17 amino acids. Germline loops: CDR1 SGDLS, CDR2 YYNGEE. Trimming took off 1 base at V and 9 bases at J, with 20 bases between the two ends. This chain uses TRBV9 with TRBJ2-6, with a possible D match to TRBD1 (6 bases). This receptor was identified in a man between 18 and 35 years old in good health. Some clones in this sample may be carry-over from other donors' samples. What was sequenced was memory CD4+ T cells from PBMCs. Subset of the sample: CD45RA-negative fraction. CDR3 in amino acids: CASSVQGSSVVGNVLTF. CDR3 nucleotide sequence: TGTGCCAGCAGCGTACAGGGGTCCAGCGTAGTAGGCAACGTCCTGACTTTC.